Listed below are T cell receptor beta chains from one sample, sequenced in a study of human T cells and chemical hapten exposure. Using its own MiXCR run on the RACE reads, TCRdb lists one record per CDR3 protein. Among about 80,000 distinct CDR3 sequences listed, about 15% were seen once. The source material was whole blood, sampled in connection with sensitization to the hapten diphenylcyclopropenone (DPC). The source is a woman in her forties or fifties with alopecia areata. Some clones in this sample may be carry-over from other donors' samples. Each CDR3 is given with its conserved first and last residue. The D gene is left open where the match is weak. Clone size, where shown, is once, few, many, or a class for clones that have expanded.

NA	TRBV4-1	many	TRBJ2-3	TGCGCCAGCAGCCAAGTCAGGGCCTACACAGATACGCAGTATTTT	CASSQVRAYTDTQYF
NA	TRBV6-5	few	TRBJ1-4	TGTGCCAGCAGTTACGGTGGCCGGAATGAAAAACTGTTTTTT	CASSYGGRNEKLFF
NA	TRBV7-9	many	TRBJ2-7	TGTGCCAGCGGCGCTGGGCACGAGCAGTACTTC	CASGAGHEQYF
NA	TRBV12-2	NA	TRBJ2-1	TGTGCAAGTCGCGCGCAAAACGGGCAGTTCTTC	CASRAQNGQFF
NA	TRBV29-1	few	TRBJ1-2	TGCAGCGTTGAACAAACCGACTATGGCTACACCTTC	CSVEQTDYGYTF
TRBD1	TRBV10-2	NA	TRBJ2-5	TGCGCCAGCAGAACCACAGGGGTGGAGACCCAGTACTTC	CASRTTGVETQYF
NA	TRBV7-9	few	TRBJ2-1	TGTGCCAGCAGCTCTTCCCACAATGAGCAGTTCTTC	CASSSSHNEQFF
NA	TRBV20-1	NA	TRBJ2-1	TGCAGTGCTCCTCGAGACGGATATGGTAGCGGTCATGAGCAGTTCTTC	CSAPRDGYGSGHEQFF
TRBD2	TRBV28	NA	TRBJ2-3	TGTGCCAGCAGGGGGTCTAGCGGGAGTGCAGATACGCAGTATTTT	CASRGSSGSADTQYF
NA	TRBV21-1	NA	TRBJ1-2	TGTGCCAGCAGCACGGATGGCTACACCTTC	CASSTDGYTF
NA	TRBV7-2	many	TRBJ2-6	TGTGCCAGCAGCTCTCAGGGGTCCTCCTCTGGGGCCAACGTCCTGACTTTC	CASSSQGSSSGANVLTF
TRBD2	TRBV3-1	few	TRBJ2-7	TGTGCCAGCAGCCAGAGCGGGACCCGTTACGAGCAGTACTTC	CASSQSGTRYEQYF
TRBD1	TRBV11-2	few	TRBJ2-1	TGTGCCAGCAGCGCACGGGACAGGAACTACAATGAGCAGTTCTTC	CASSARDRNYNEQFF
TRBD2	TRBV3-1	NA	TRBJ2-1	TGTGCCAGCAGCCAAGGACTAGCGGGGATTCGAAGGGAGCAGTTCTTC	CASSQGLAGIRREQFF
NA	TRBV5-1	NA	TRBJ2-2	TGCGCCAGCAGCGTGACAGGCCCGAACACCGGGGAGCTGTTTTTT	CASSVTGPNTGELFF
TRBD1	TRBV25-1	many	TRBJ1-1	TGTGCCAGCATGACAGGGGAGGACACTGAAGCTTTCTTT	CASMTGEDTEAFF
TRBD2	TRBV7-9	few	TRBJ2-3	TGTGCCAGCAGCCTCCCCCGGAGACTAGCGGGAAACACAGATACGCAGTATTTT	CASSLPRRLAGNTDTQYF
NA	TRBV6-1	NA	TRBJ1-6	TGTGCCAGCAGGGTGGATTCACCCCTCCACTTT	CASRVDSPLHF
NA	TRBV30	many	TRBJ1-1	TGTGCCTGGAAGGGGAACGGGATCGACAACACTGAAGCTTTCTTT	CAWKGNGIDNTEAFF
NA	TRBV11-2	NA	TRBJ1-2	TGTGCCAGCAGCTTAGGCCGCTCCGGGTTATATGGCTACACCTTC	CASSLGRSGLYGYTF
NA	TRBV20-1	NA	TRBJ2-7	TGCAGTGTACAAAGCTCCTACGAGCAGTACTTC	CSVQSSYEQYF
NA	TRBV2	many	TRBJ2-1	TGTGCCAGCAGTGCGCAGGACAATGAGCAGTTCTTC	CASSAQDNEQFF
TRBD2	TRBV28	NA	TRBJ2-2	TGTGCCAGCAGGCTTACTAGCGGGAGCCCCGGGGAGCTGTTTTTT	CASRLTSGSPGELFF
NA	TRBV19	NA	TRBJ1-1	TGTGCCAGTAGTACGACAGTGAACACTGAAGCTTTCTTT	CASSTTVNTEAFF
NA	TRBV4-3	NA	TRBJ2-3	TGCGCCAGCAGCCAAGATTTGGGCCGGAGCACAGATACGCAGTATTTT	CASSQDLGRSTDTQYF
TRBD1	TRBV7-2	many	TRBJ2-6	TGTGCCAGCAGTCCCGCCCAGGGGGTCAACGTCCTGACTTTC	CASSPAQGVNVLTF
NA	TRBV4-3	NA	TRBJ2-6	TGCGCCAGCAGCGATCCGGGTTACTCTGGGGCCAACGTCCTGACTTTC	CASSDPGYSGANVLTF
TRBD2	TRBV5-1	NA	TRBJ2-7	TGCGCCAGCAGCTTCAGCGGGAGGGCCGGTGAGCAGTACTTC	CASSFSGRAGEQYF
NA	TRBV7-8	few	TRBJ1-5	TGTGCCAGCAGCTTAGAAAGGCCCCAGCCCCAGCATTTT	CASSLERPQPQHF
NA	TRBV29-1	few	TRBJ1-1	TGCAGCGTTCCCAGCGGGGGAACTGAAGCTTTCTTT	CSVPSGGTEAFF
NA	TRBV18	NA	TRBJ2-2	TGTGCCAGCTCACCACCTACGGGGACACCAAACACCGGGGAGCTGTTTTTT	CASSPPTGTPNTGELFF
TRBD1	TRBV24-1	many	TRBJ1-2	TGTGCCACCAGCGGGACAGGCTATGGCTACACCTTC	CATSGTGYGYTF
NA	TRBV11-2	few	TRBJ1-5	TGTGCCAGCAGCGACGTGAGGGGGGCGAGCAATCAGCCCCAGCATTTT	CASSDVRGASNQPQHF
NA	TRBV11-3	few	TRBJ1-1	TGTGCCAGCAGCTTAGGGGTTGGAACTGAAGCTTTCTTT	CASSLGVGTEAFF
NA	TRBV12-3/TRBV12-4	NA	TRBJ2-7	TGTGCCAGCAGCACGTCCTTGCCGGGCTACGAGCAGTACTTC	CASSTSLPGYEQYF
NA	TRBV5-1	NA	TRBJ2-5	TGCGCCAGCAGCGTGGGACACCTCGGAGAGACCCAGTACTTC	CASSVGHLGETQYF
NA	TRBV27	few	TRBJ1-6	TGTGCCAGCTCCCCAGATTTCCCTTATAATTCACCCCTCCACTTT	CASSPDFPYNSPLHF
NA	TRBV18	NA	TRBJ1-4	TGTGCCAGCTCACCAGACTTGGGGGCAACTAATGAAAAACTGTTTTTT	CASSPDLGATNEKLFF
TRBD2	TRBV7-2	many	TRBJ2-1	TGTGCCAGCAGCTTAGTAGCGGGGAGCTCCTACAATGAGCAGTTCTTC	CASSLVAGSSYNEQFF
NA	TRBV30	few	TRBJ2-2	TGTGCCTGGAAAAAGGGTCCCGGGGAGCTGTTTTTT	CAWKKGPGELFF
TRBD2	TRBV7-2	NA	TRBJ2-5	TGTGCCAGCAGCTTACCCGGGAGGCAAGAGACCCAGTACTTC	CASSLPGRQETQYF